The text below deals with one TCR beta chain. Its cognate antigen is unknown. The data derive from a study of beta chain features in type 1 diabetes. Study-level points and caveats: Insertions were fewer and deletions more numerous at VDJ junctions in type 1 diabetes patients. Whether TCRB rearrangement is influenced by HLA type was left unresolved in this analysis.

Expressed TCRB transcripts were sequenced after all isolated RNA was converted to cDNA. Profiling relied on immunoSEQ multiplex PCR, and the TCRdb table lists in-frame clones only, not all of them. The sample gives about 360,000 clones, around 13% of which show up once; about 0.018% is in the top ten. In all sorted populations, purity surpassed 95%. Germline values: CDR1 SEHNR, CDR2 FQNEAQ (reference sequence). The V and J ends lost 5 bases and 2 bases respectively, with 7 bases between them. This CDR3 has 12 amino acids. The rearrangement uses TRBV7-9 and TRBJ2-7; D is ambiguous. Sequenced sample: naive CD4+ T cells from blood. The clonotype originates from a man younger than 35 in good health. CDR3 sequence: CASSTDTYEQYF. The CDR3 DNA reads TGTGCCAGCAGCACAGATACCTACGAGCAGTACTTC.